This TCR beta chain was identified during a study of CD8 T cells in Susac syndrome. Reverse transcription of roughly 0.5 to 1 ug RNA was carried out with random hexamers. MiXCR, applied by TCRdb to the immunoSEQ multiplex PCR reads, yields one record per CDR3 protein. The table has roughly 200,000 distinct CDR3 sequences, almost 96% seen once. The CDR3 contains 15 residues. The V gene's germline CDR1 is SGHTA and CDR2 FQGTGA. V trimming: 5 bases; J trimming: 5 bases; junction bases outside the gene matches: 5. Sample: CD4+ T cells from PBMCs. This TCR was recovered from a human donor with multiple sclerosis. The chain joins TRBV7-3 to TRBJ2-1; TRBD2 agrees at 11 bases. In DNA form, the CDR3 reads TGTGCCAGCAGCCGAGCTAGCGGGGGGCACAATGAGCAGTTCTTC. It translates to CASSRASGGHNEQFF. Using reference TRBV7-3 and TRBJ2-1 for the parts outside the CDR3, the full variable domain is GAGVSQTPSNKVTEKGKYVELRCDPISGHTALYWYRQSLGQGPEFLIYFQGTGAADDSGLPNDRFFAVRPEGSVSTLKIQRTERGDSAVYLCASSRASGGHNEQFFGPGTRLTVL.